The 6 T cell receptor beta chains presented below share a single source sample, sequenced in a study of shared T cell receptors in the human thymus. The assay was immunoSEQ multiplex PCR, and TCRdb's table has in-frame clones only and misses some. Of roughly 710,000 clones in the sample, approximately 83% are singletons; the top ten hold roughly 0.01%. This sample also appeared in a second study, on human thymus T cells.

The sequencing input was thymocytes. Receptor source: a girl under three years old with a congenital heart defect.

The V gene is TRBV6-1, the J gene TRBJ2-7; 7 bases fit TRBD1. The CDR3 consists of 15 residues. The J segment lost 6 bases and the V segment lost 3 bases, leaving 11 bases of the junction unmatched. Germline CDR1 MNHNS, CDR2 SASEGT. The CDR3 DNA reads TGTGCCAGCAGTGATCCGGGACAGCCCTTTATCGAGCAGTACTTC. Its protein is CASSDPGQPFIEQYF.

The gene calls are TRBV7-8 and TRBJ2-3, with 14 bases matching TRBD2. V shed 5 bases, J shed 8 bases, and the junction held 21 bases outside the gene matches. The CDR3 is made up of 20 amino acids. The germline V gene has CDR1 SGHVS and CDR2 FQNEAQ. The CDR3 bases are TGTGCCAGCAGCCCCAACCCTGCAATCCCGGGACTAGCGGGGGTAGGTACGCAGTATTTT. Its protein is CASSPNPAIPGLAGVGTQYF.

For the CDR3, the DNA is TGCGCCAGCAGCTTGGCCTCGGGTAGCATCAATGAGCAGTTCTTC. Translation: CASSLASGSINEQFF. The chain employs TRBV5-1 and TRBJ2-1; D not resolved. This CDR3 contains 15 residues. The ends were cut back, 0 bases at V and 6 bases at J, with 13 bases in the middle. Germline CDR1 reads SGHRS; CDR2 reads YFSETQ. The whole variable domain, remainder taken from reference TRBV5-1 and TRBJ2-1, is KAGVTQTPRYLIKTRGQQVTLSCSPISGHRSVSWYQQTPGQGLQFLFEYFSETQRNKGNFPGRFSGRQFSNSRSEMNVSTLELGDSALYLCASSLASGSINEQFFGPGTRLTVL.

This clone was seen a few times. V is TRBV28 and J is TRBJ1-2, with 9 bases matching TRBD1. Germline loops: CDR1 MDHEN, CDR2 SYDVKM. The trim removed 5 bases at V and 0 bases at J, leaving 13 bases unmatched. CDR3 length: 18 amino acids. The CDR3 region is CASSHLGTGTWANYGYTF. The CDR3 coding sequence is TGTGCCAGCAGTCACTTGGGGACAGGGACATGGGCTAACTATGGCTACACCTTC.

The chain combines TRBV9 with TRBJ1-2; 10 nucleotides match TRBD1. Germline lookup yields CDR1 SGDLS and CDR2 YYNGEE. This CDR3 comprises 14 residues. V lost 3 bases and J lost 4; bases outside the gene matches: 3. The DNA of the CDR3 is TGTGCCAGCAGCGGGGGACAGGGGTTCTATGGCTACACCTTC. This gives the protein CASSGGQGFYGYTF.

The chain links TRBV5-1 to TRBJ1-6, with D maybe TRBD1 (6 bases). V was pared by 0 bases and J by 7 bases, with 11 bases between. Germline assignment: CDR1 SGHRS and CDR2 YFSETQ. CDR3 length equals 15 residues. In DNA form, the CDR3 reads TGCGCCAGCAGCTTGGTTGAGGGGGGGAATTCACCCCTCCACTTT. Translated, it gives CASSLVEGGNSPLHF.